This T cell receptor (beta chain) derives from a study of shared clonotypes between healthy human individuals. Study as a whole: Donor composition was a couple of women and a few men, aged 18 to 49.

Only in-frame clones appear in the TCRdb table, and some are missing; sequencing was by immunoSEQ multiplex PCR. The sample records about 490,000 clones, about 82% being singletons. V dropped 4 bases and J dropped 5 bases, with 12 bases sitting between them. The CDR3 runs 13 residues. Germline V CDR1 and CDR2: SGHDT, YYEEEE. Those who donated were healthy HIV-negative adults, with no recent acute infections or vaccinations reported. Material for sequencing was PBMCs. The receptor was derived from a woman aged 40 to 55 in good health. Some clones in this sample may be carry-over from other donors' samples. The chain joins TRBV5-6 to TRBJ2-5; D ambiguous. Here the CDR3 DNA reads TGTGCCAGCAGCCTGTCGGGCGGTGAGACCCAGTACTTC. Protein product: CASSLSGGETQYF.